This record covers a single T cell receptor beta chain. Antigen specificity is unknown. V lost 5 bases to trimming and J lost 2 bases, with 8 bases between them. The CDR3 has 13 residues. The germline V gene encodes CDR1 MGHDK and CDR2 SYGVNS. PCR primers comprised 60 Vbeta and 13 Jbeta primers. Clones were sequenced by immunoSEQ multiplex PCR, and TCRdb holds only the in-frame ones, with some missing. There are just over 150,000 clones in the sample, with around 1.2% held by the top ten. The entry originates in a study of cytomegalovirus exposure and HLA in healthy donors. Study findings and constraints: Association of a missense DCLRE1C variant with TCR beta V- and J-gene trimming was reported in a later analysis.

V and J are TRBV25-1 and TRBJ2-3; D not resolved. This receptor was taken from a woman aged 55-69 years in good health and CMV-seronegative. Material for sequencing was PBMCs. The CDR3 loop is CASSFSHTDTQYF. CDR3 DNA: TGTGCCAGCAGTTTTTCCCACACAGATACGCAGTATTTT.